A single sample gave rise to the 5 T cell receptor beta chains below, sequenced in a study of T cell responses to AZD1222 COVID-19 vaccine. Only in-frame clones appear in the TCRdb table, and some are missing; sequencing was by immunoSEQ multiplex PCR. The sample lists roughly 180,000 clones, about nine tenths occurring once. The sample in question was peripheral blood, obtained 28 days after the second AZD1222 dose. The receptors stem from an adult who received the AZD1222 COVID-19 vaccine.

The CDR3 sequence is CASSLLSSSSYEQYF. As DNA, the CDR3 is TGTGCCAGCAGTTTATTAAGTTCTAGCTCCTACGAGCAGTACTTC. This chain joins TRBV28 and TRBJ2-7; D uncertain. V lost 1 base and J lost 0, with 10 bases in between. The germline V gene has CDR1 MDHEN and CDR2 SYDVKM. The CDR3 sequence is 15 residues long.

J is TRBJ2-1 and V is TRBV7-2; 7 bases fit TRBD2. Per the germline V gene, CDR1 is SGHTA and CDR2 is FQGNSA. V dropped 4 bases and J dropped 1; count of bases not matched to a gene: 10. The CDR3 length is 17 residues. The CDR3 protein is CASSSGLGLGSYNEQFF. DNA of the CDR3: TGTGCCAGCAGCTCTGGCCTAGGACTAGGGTCCTACAATGAGCAGTTCTTC.

J is TRBJ1-1 and V is TRBV29-1, with TRBD1 matching 10 bases. The V segment lost 8 bases and the J segment 1 base; nucleotides outside the gene matches: 7. Germline lookup yields CDR1 SQVTM and CDR2 ANQGSEA. This CDR3 is 14 amino acids long. The CDR3 loop reads CSFRDRGSNTEAFF. Here the CDR3 DNA reads TGCAGCTTCCGGGACAGGGGATCGAACACTGAAGCTTTCTTT. The full variable domain, with the rest looked up from reference TRBV29-1 and TRBJ1-1, is SAVISQKPSRDICQRGTSLTIQCQVDSQVTMMFWYRQQPGQSLTLIATANQGSEATYESGFVIDKFPISRPNLTFSTLTVSNMSPEDSSIYLCSFRDRGSNTEAFFGQGTRLTVV.

The gene calls are TRBV10-3 and TRBJ2-2; 14 positions match TRBD2. Germline values: CDR1 ENHRY, CDR2 SYGVKD. V was clipped by 4 bases and J by 4 bases; unmatched bases: 2. The CDR3 loop spans 16 amino acids. The CDR3 here is CAISVGLAGGTGELFF. The CDR3, as DNA: TGTGCCATCAGTGTCGGACTAGCGGGAGGCACCGGGGAGCTGTTTTTT.

The chain has TRBV28 and TRBJ1-4, with D unresolved. The CDR3 has 15 residues. The germline V gene encodes CDR1 MDHEN and CDR2 SYDVKM. V dropped 5 bases and J dropped 8 bases, with 18 bases sitting between them. CDR3 DNA: TGTGCCAGCAGTGACGCTGGGTCTTTGCGGGAAAAACTGTTTTTT. Amino acid sequence: CASSDAGSLREKLFF.